Presented here are 7 T cell receptor beta chains from one specimen sequenced in a study of Tregs in tolerant kidney transplant recipients. This table comes from immunoSEQ multiplex PCR, and its TCRdb copy is limited to in-frame clones, with some not included. The sample records 110,000 or so clones, roughly 93% being singletons. The specimen sequenced was CD4+ T cells from blood. The origin of the receptors is a human donor in good health.

The chain uses TRBV30 and TRBJ1-6, with D tentatively TRBD1 (5 bases). The germline V gene has CDR1 GTSNPN and CDR2 SVGIG (reference sequence). The CDR3 length is 13 residues. Trimming cost V 7 bases and J 7 bases, with 14 bases left between them. The CDR3 loop is CALGSGGNSPLHF. The CDR3 coding sequence is TGTGCCTTGGGCAGCGGGGGGAATTCACCCCTCCACTTT.

The chain carries TRBV5-6 and TRBJ1-2, with D possibly being TRBD1 (5 bases). The CDR3 length is 15 residues. The germline CDR1 and CDR2 sequences are SGHDT and YYEEEE. V dropped 4 bases and J dropped 8 bases, with 21 bases sitting between them. CDR3 residues: CASSPFDSPLRGYTF. The CDR3 DNA follows: TGTGCCAGCAGCCCGTTCGACAGCCCCCTGAGGGGCTACACCTTC.

V gene TRBV29-1 combines with J gene TRBJ1-1; a weak D match, TRBD1 (6 bases). Trimming shortened V by 7 bases and J by 3 bases, and 18 bases separated the two germline ends. This CDR3 has 14 amino acids. Germline values: CDR1 SQVTM, CDR2 ANQGSEA. DNA of the CDR3: TGCAGCGCTACCACCGGACAGTGGGACACTGAAGCTTTCTTT. As protein: CSATTGQWDTEAFF.

This clone was seen a single time. The chain links TRBV19 to TRBJ2-5; D perhaps matches TRBD1 (5 bases). Germline CDR1 reads LNHDA; CDR2 reads SQIVND (reference sequence). The CDR3 length is 16 residues. V lost 5 bases and J 5 bases, leaving 21 bases between the germline ends. As DNA, the CDR3 is TGTGCCAGTAGTCTTATAGGGGCTATCCGGCAGGAGACCCAGTACTTC. This sequence encodes CASSLIGAIRQETQYF.

The chain combines TRBV7-8 with TRBJ2-1, with 13 positions matching TRBD2. V shed 8 bases, J shed 8 bases, and the junction held 18 bases outside the gene matches. CDR1 is SGHVS and CDR2 is FQNEAQ in the germline V gene. The CDR3 is made up of 18 amino acids. The CDR3 DNA follows: TGTGCCAGCTTCCGACTAGCGGGGGGCCTGACCCCATACGATGAGCAGTTCTTC. It translates to CASFRLAGGLTPYDEQFF.

This chain uses TRBV4-2 with TRBJ2-7; D may correspond to TRBD1 or TRBD2 (5 bases each). Germline loops: CDR1 LGHNA, CDR2 YNFKEQ. V was pared by 0 bases and J by 3 bases, with 15 bases between. CDR3 size: 16 residues. In DNA, the CDR3 is TGTGCCAGCAGCCAAGATTGGGGCTCTGGGGGCTACGAGCAGTACTTC. This encodes CASSQDWGSGGYEQYF.

The chain uses TRBV5-1 and TRBJ2-1, with D perhaps matching TRBD2 (5 bases). In germline, CDR1 is SGHRS, CDR2 YFSETQ. There are 13 residues in the CDR3. With 5 bases removed from V and 4 bases from J, the gap between germline ends came to 10 bases. The CDR3 protein is CASRRVEYNEQFF. CDR3 nucleotide sequence: TGCGCCAGCAGGCGGGTAGAATACAATGAGCAGTTCTTC.